This T cell receptor beta chain was recovered during a study of blood T cell repertoires in COVID-19. At the level of the study: Samples came from the United States, Italy and Spain, spanning acute and convalescent COVID-19. The cDNA or gDNA used as material had been derived from T cells, B-cell-depleted T cells, or PBMCs.

How the authors handled the data: Amplification of reference gene primers provided the estimated nucleated cell counts. Assay used: immunoSEQ multiplex PCR; TCRdb lists only in-frame clones, some missing. V, J and clone size reflect that table, while D and trimming were determined from the DNA. The data show almost 250,000 clones, around nine tenths seen once. Sequenced sample: peripheral blood. The receptor was derived from a woman aged 55-75 years who had recovered from COVID-19.

CDR3 DNA: TGTGCCAGCAGTTTTGTCACAGGGTTATCCTACGAGCAGTACTTC. This translates into CASSFVTGLSYEQYF. The gene calls are TRBV28 and TRBJ2-7; a weak D match, TRBD1 (6 bases). V was shortened by 3 bases and J by 1 base, with 13 bases between the two germline ends. Germline CDR1 and CDR2: MDHEN and SYDVKM. The CDR3 length is 15 residues.